This T cell receptor (beta chain) is drawn from a study of blood T cell repertoires in COVID-19. About the research overall: The study drew acute and convalescent COVID-19 samples from the United States, Italy and Spain. PBMCs, B-cell-depleted T cells, or T cells provided the cDNA or gDNA that made up the material.

Germline CDR1 reads KGHDR; CDR2 reads SFDVKD. The CDR3 consists of 17 residues. Trimming left V 4 bases short and J 2 bases short, with 17 bases between. In the original analysis: For nucleated cells, counts were estimated from reference gene primer amplification. The data were produced by immunoSEQ multiplex PCR, yet TCRdb's version contains in-frame clones alone and is incomplete. D and trimming were read from the DNA, whereas the V and J calls and clone size are those reported in that table. This table has roughly 46,000 clones, approximately 85% appearing once. The TCR sequence derives from a human donor in a cohort sampled during active COVID-19. The donor label of this sample is uncertain. The chain carries TRBV24-1 and TRBJ2-1; TRBD2 might be the D (7 bases). The specimen was peripheral blood. Written as DNA, the CDR3 is TGTGCCACCAGTGACCCCCAAGTGGGGGGGCCCTACAATGAGCAGTTCTTC. This encodes CATSDPQVGGPYNEQFF.